This T cell receptor beta chain appears in the sequencing data of a study of blood T cell repertoires in COVID-19. Produced via immunoSEQ multiplex PCR; TCRdb's table is partial and in-frame only. Of about 140,000 clones in the sample, more than 80% were seen once. CDR1 and CDR2 from the germline V gene are MNHEY and SMNVEV (reference sequence). After removal of 4 bases from V and 4 bases from J, the junction contained 1 base not matched to a gene. This CDR3 is built from 13 residues. The study counted Cohort 3 donors as recovered given two negative PCRs, clearance, or symptom resolution. The TCR sequence derives from a man aged 45-60 years who had recovered from COVID-19. The chain uses TRBV27 and TRBJ1-2, with TRBD1 matching 9 bases. Specimen: PBMCs or T cells enriched from blood (not recorded which). CDR3 sequence reads: CASSSGQGYGYTF. DNA of the CDR3: TGTGCCAGCAGTTCGGGACAGGGCTATGGCTACACCTTC.